This T cell receptor beta chain emerged from a study of blood T cell repertoires in COVID-19. Study in general: COVID-19 samples collected from the United States, Italy and Spain covered acute and convalescent phases. T cells, B-cell-depleted T cells, or PBMCs provided the cDNA or gDNA that served as material.

Some clones are missing from TCRdb's copy, which holds only in-frame ones; the method was immunoSEQ multiplex PCR. This sample has roughly 280,000 clones, with 70% to 90% found just once. V gave up 4 bases and J gave up 7 bases; unmatched junction bases: 7. CDR1 is GTSNPN and CDR2 is SVGIG in the germline V gene (reference sequence). This CDR3 is 13 amino acids long. The gene calls are TRBV30 and TRBJ1-2; TRBD1 matches 9 bases. Material for sequencing was peripheral blood. The sequence came from a woman aged 65 to 85 with acute or convalescent COVID-19. CDR3 sequence: CAWTPGQGSGYTF. Written as DNA, the CDR3 is TGTGCCTGGACCCCGGGACAGGGTTCTGGCTACACCTTC. Supplemented by reference TRBV30 and TRBJ1-2, the full variable domain reads SQTIHQWPATLVQPVGSPLSLECTVEGTSNPNLYWYRQAAGRGLQLLFYSVGIGQISSEVPQNLSASRPQDRQFILSSKKLLLSDSGFYLCAWTPGQGSGYTFGSGTRLTVV.